This passage covers 20 T cell receptor beta chains from one sample sequenced in a study of post-analysis software for immune sequencing data. Findings of the study overall: Roughly 5 TRBV segments occurring more often in patients than controls included TRBV5-6, TRBV5-1 and TRBV20-1.

TCR beta libraries were prepared from cDNA with unique molecular identifiers. Via MiXCR, TCRdb re-called the PCR reads, giving one row per CDR3 protein. The table has roughly 410,000 distinct CDR3 sequences, roughly 38% seen once. Antigens of these TCRs are unknown. Material: blood. Every receptor here comes from a girl aged 10-17 years with multiple sclerosis.

This sequence joins TRBV4-1 and TRBJ1-5; perhaps TRBD1 as D (5 bases). The germline V and J ends were trimmed by 3 bases and 2 bases, with 11 bases remaining between them. Germline V gene data show CDR1 as MGHRA and CDR2 as YSYEKL. CDR3 size: 15 residues. The CDR3 region is CASSHIGGGNQPQHF. CDR3 nucleotides: TGCGCCAGCAGCCATATTGGAGGGGGCAATCAGCCCCAGCATTTT.

This chain connects TRBV3-1 to TRBJ2-7; 8 positions match TRBD1. CDR1 and CDR2 from the germline V gene are LGHDT and YNNKEL (reference sequence). The trim removed 4 bases at V and 3 bases at J, leaving 8 bases unmatched. CDR3 size: 15 residues. The CDR3 DNA reads as TGTGCCAGCAGCCGCCCGGACAGGGTAGGCTACGAGCAGTACTTC. Its protein is CASSRPDRVGYEQYF.

The chain is built from TRBV27 and TRBJ1-1; D possibly corresponds to TRBD1 (6 bases). CDR3 length equals 15 residues. V gave up 5 bases and J gave up 0 bases, with 13 bases separating them. The germline CDR1 and CDR2 sequences are MNHEY and SMNVEV (reference sequence). The CDR3 nucleotides are TGTGCCAGCAGTCTGGACAGACCCATGAACACTGAAGCTTTCTTT. Encoded protein: CASSLDRPMNTEAFF.

To note about this clonotype: Since a much larger clone is just one base distant, this may be a read error. This rearrangement joins TRBV5-1 to TRBJ2-5, with TRBD2 matching over 11 bases. This CDR3 comprises 16 residues. V shed 0 bases, J shed 11 bases, and the junction held 12 bases outside the gene matches. CDR1 and CDR2 (germline): SGHRS, YFSETQ. CDR3 bases: TGCGCCAGCAGCTTGGGGTGGGGACTAGCGGACAATGAGCAGTACTTC. This encodes CASSLGWGLADNEQYF.

This clonotype was seen only a few times. This chain joins TRBV29-1 and TRBJ1-1; D is uncertain. The CDR3 sequence is 13 residues long. V gave up 2 bases and J gave up 0 bases, with 7 bases separating them. Germline loops: CDR1 SQVTM, CDR2 ANQGSEA. CDR3 in DNA: TGCAGCGTTGAACGAGGACTGAACACTGAAGCTTTCTTT. Its protein product is CSVERGLNTEAFF.

This clonotype was seen a few times. V usage is TRBV6-4 and J usage is TRBJ1-5; tentative D call: TRBD1 (5 bases). The length of the CDR3 is 17 residues. Looked up from germline, CDR1 is MRHNA and CDR2 is SNTAGT. V was cut by 4 bases and J by 1 base, with 17 bases left in between. The CDR3 bases are TGTGCCAGCAGTGCAGGGTCCCCATGGAAAAGCAATCAGCCCCAGCATTTT. Protein: CASSAGSPWKSNQPQHF.

The chain combines TRBV11-1 with TRBJ2-7; tentatively, D is TRBD1 or TRBD2 (5 bases each). Germline V gene lookup returns CDR1 SGHAT and CDR2 FQDESV (reference sequence). The CDR3 consists of 15 residues. Trimming shortened V by 1 base and J by 5 bases, and 15 bases separated the two germline ends. The CDR3 region is CASSLGWDGEHEQYF. CDR3 nucleotides: TGTGCCAGCAGCTTAGGTTGGGACGGGGAGCACGAGCAGTACTTC.

As regards this clonotype: A read error may account for a junction end that differs from germline. The chain joins TRBV2 to TRBJ1-1, with a weak D call TRBD1 (5 bases). CDR3 length: 15 amino acids. Germline V gives CDR1 SNHLY, CDR2 FYNNEI. The CDR3 DNA is TGTGCCATCAGTGGGGCCAGCCGGGGGAACACTGAAGCTTTCTTT. This gives the protein CAISGASRGNTEAFF.

V gene TRBV12-3 or TRBV12-4 combines with J gene TRBJ1-2; D perhaps matches TRBD1 (5 bases). V dropped 5 bases and J dropped 0 bases, with 13 bases sitting between them. The CDR3 is 15 amino acids. The CDR3 sequence: CASSPGAQANYGYTF. The CDR3 nucleotides are TGTGCCAGCAGTCCCGGGGCGCAAGCTAACTATGGCTACACCTTC.

Of note for this clonotype: Germline and junction disagree at one end, which may indicate a read error. V usage is TRBV6-1 and J usage is TRBJ2-6, with D possibly TRBD1 on 5 matching bases. The CDR3 runs to 16 residues. Germline V lookup: CDR1 MNHNS, CDR2 SASEGT. Here the CDR3 reads CASSGTSRSEANVLTF. For the CDR3, the DNA is TGTGCCAGCAGTGGGACATCCCGCTCTGAGGCCAACGTCCTGACTTTC.

The gene calls are TRBV29-1 and TRBJ2-7, with TRBD2 matching 8 bases. Germline CDR1 SQVTM, CDR2 ANQGSEA. The V and J ends lost 6 bases and 2 bases, in that order; junction bases with no gene match: 18. The CDR3 has 17 residues. The CDR3 DNA sequence: TGCAGCGTCCTTGTCCCCACTAGCGGCCTCGGGCCCTACGAGCAGTACTTC. Its translation: CSVLVPTSGLGPYEQYF.

Ten or more counts support this clonotype. The V and J genes are TRBV20-1 and TRBJ1-6, with D unresolved. Deletions cut 5 bases from V and 9 bases from J, with 20 bases between. From germline, CDR1 is DFQATT and CDR2 SNEGSKA (reference sequence). This CDR3 has 15 residues. The CDR3 here is CSAQLIGARTSPLHF. The CDR3, as DNA: TGCAGTGCTCAATTGATCGGTGCCCGGACTTCACCCCTCCACTTT.

This clonotype appeared a few times. V gene TRBV12-3 or TRBV12-4 combines with J gene TRBJ1-1; no definite D call. CDR3 length: 14 amino acids. V lost 7 bases and J 5 bases, leaving 17 bases between the germline ends. In nucleotides, the CDR3 is TGTGCCAGCACTCCTCCTTTGTGGGGAACTGAAGCTTTCTTT. This encodes CASTPPLWGTEAFF.

This clonotype was found a few times. The V and J genes are TRBV5-5 and TRBJ2-1, with 8 bases matching TRBD1. The V gene's germline CDR1 is SGHKS and CDR2 YYEKEE (reference sequence). The CDR3 sequence is 17 residues long. V dropped 1 base and J dropped 7; count of bases not matched to a gene: 13. CDR3 residues: CASSLRTAQGVFNEQFF. The CDR3, as DNA: TGTGCCAGCAGCTTGCGAACGGCACAGGGGGTTTTTAATGAGCAGTTCTTC.

The genes are TRBV20-1 and TRBJ2-4; the match to TRBD1 covers 10 bases. CDR1 and CDR2 (germline): DFQATT, SNEGSKA (reference sequence). V lost 5 bases and J lost 7; bases outside the gene matches: 8. The CDR3 has 14 amino acids. CDR3 bases: TGCAGTGCTGGAGGCGGACAGGGGGACAACATTCAGTACTTC. Translation: CSAGGGQGDNIQYF.

On this clonotype: At one of its ends the junction is not consistent with the germline gene, which may arise from a read error. In nucleotides, the CDR3 is TGTGCCAGCAGCTCCCGTCGGGACAACTCCTGCGAGCAGTACTTC. Translation: CASSSRRDNSCEQYF. The chain links TRBV7-8 to TRBJ2-7; possible D gene TRBD1, 6 bases. Germline V CDR1 and CDR2: SGHVS, FQNEAQ. CDR3 length equals 15 residues.

The chain has TRBV20-1 and TRBJ2-2, with D possibly being TRBD1 (5 bases). The CDR3 length is 15 residues. Trimming shortened V by 8 bases and J by 4 bases, and 20 bases separated the two germline ends. Germline V CDR1 and CDR2: DFQATT, SNEGSKA (reference sequence). The CDR3 sequence is CSTSTAKARTGELFF. CDR3 coding DNA: TGCAGTACTTCGACAGCCAAAGCTCGCACCGGGGAGCTGTTTTTT.

A few counts support this clonotype. This chain uses TRBV12-3 or TRBV12-4 with TRBJ1-2; D is possibly TRBD1 (5 bases). Trimming left V 6 bases short and J 5 bases short, with 19 bases between. This CDR3 is 15 amino acids long. The CDR3 DNA is TGTGCCAGCAGCCTGTCAGGGACCCCGAGTTATGGCTACACCTTC. Translated: CASSLSGTPSYGYTF.

The chain uses TRBV7-9 and TRBJ2-3, with TRBD2 matching 8 bases. The CDR3 consists of 16 residues. V shed 5 bases and J 2 bases; nucleotides not matched to a gene: 9. Per germline, CDR1 SEHNR and CDR2 FQNEAQ (reference sequence). Here the CDR3 reads CASSPSGRGVTDTQYF. The CDR3 DNA follows: TGTGCCAGCAGCCCTTCGGGGCGGGGGGTCACAGATACGCAGTATTTT. The full variable domain, in which reference TRBV7-9 and TRBJ2-3 provide the parts outside the CDR3, is DTGVSQNPRHKITKRGQNVTFRCDPISEHNRLYWYRQTLGQGPEFLTYFQNEAQLEKSRLLSDRFSAERPKGSFSTLEIQRTEQGDSAMYLCASSPSGRGVTDTQYFGPGTRLTVL.

The J gene is TRBJ2-1, the V gene TRBV6-5; D uncertain. V lost 6 bases, J lost 5 bases, and 17 bases lay in between. Germline assignment: CDR1 MNHEY and CDR2 SVGAGI. This CDR3 is built from 15 residues. This chain's CDR3 is CASSLAVNGNNEQFF. The DNA of the CDR3 is TGTGCCAGCAGCTTGGCAGTTAACGGAAACAATGAGCAGTTCTTC.